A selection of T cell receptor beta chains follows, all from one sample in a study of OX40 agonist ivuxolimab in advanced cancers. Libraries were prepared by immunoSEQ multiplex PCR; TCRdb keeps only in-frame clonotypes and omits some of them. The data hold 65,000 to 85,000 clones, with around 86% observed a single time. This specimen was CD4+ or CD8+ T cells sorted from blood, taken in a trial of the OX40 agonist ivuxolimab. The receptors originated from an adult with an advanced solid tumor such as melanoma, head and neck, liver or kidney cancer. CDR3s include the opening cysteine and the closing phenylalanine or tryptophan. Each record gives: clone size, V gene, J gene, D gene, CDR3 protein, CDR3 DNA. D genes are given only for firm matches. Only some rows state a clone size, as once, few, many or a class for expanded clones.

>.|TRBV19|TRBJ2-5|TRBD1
CASSIDGQVGRETQYF
TGTGCCAGTAGTATAGACGGACAGGTTGGCCGAGAGACCCAGTACTTC
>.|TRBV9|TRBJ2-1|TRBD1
CASSVAVTGDNEQFF
TGTGCCAGCAGCGTAGCAGTCACAGGGGACAATGAGCAGTTCTTC
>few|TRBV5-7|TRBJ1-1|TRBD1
CASSTGQPAFF
TGTGCCAGCAGCACGGGACAGCCGGCTTTCTTT
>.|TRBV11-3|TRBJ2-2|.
CASSSSGLNTGELFF
TGTGCCAGCAGCTCCTCGGGCCTGAACACCGGGGAGCTGTTTTTT
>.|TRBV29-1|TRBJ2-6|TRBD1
CSAGGQGASGANVLTF
TGCAGCGCCGGGGGACAGGGGGCCTCTGGGGCCAACGTCCTGACTTTC
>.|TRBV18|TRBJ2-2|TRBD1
CASSPDRLNTGELFF
TGTGCCAGCTCACCGGACAGGCTGAACACCGGGGAGCTGTTTTTT
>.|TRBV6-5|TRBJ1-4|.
CASRKNRATNEKLFF
TGTGCCAGCAGGAAAAACAGAGCAACTAATGAAAAACTGTTTTTT
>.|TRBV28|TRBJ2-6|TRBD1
CASSHIQGTGANVLTF
TGTGCCAGCAGTCATATACAGGGGACTGGGGCCAACGTCCTGACTTTC
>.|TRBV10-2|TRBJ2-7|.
CASSVSANSLSYEQYF
TGCGCCAGCAGTGTTTCTGCCAACAGTTTATCCTACGAGCAGTACTTC
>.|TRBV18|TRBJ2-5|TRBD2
CASSPKLVSGAQETQYF
TGTGCCAGCTCACCAAAGTTAGTCAGCGGGGCTCAAGAGACCCAGTACTTC
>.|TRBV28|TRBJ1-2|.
CASSLGRANYGYTF
TGTGCCAGCAGTTTGGGCAGGGCCAACTATGGCTACACCTTC
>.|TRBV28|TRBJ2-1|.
CASSSILVREQFF
TGTGCCAGCAGTAGCATACTAGTTCGGGAGCAGTTCTTC
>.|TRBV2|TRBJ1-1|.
CASRREGTGTEAFF
TGTGCCAGCAGGCGAGAGGGGACGGGCACTGAAGCTTTCTTT
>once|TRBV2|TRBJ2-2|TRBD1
CASSGQGANGELFF
TGTGCCAGCAGTGGACAGGGGGCTAACGGGGAGCTGTTTTTT
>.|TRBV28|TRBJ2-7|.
CASSSDSTYEQYF
TGTGCCAGCAGTTCTGACAGTACCTACGAGCAGTACTTC
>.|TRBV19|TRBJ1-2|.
CASSIDPGNYGYTF
TGTGCCAGTAGTATAGATCCGGGTAACTATGGCTACACCTTC
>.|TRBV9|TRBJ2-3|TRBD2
CASSVSGGTSGSSTDTQYF
TGTGCCAGCAGCGTCAGTGGGGGAACTAGCGGTTCAAGCACAGATACGCAGTATTTT
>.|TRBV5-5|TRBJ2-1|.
CASSLANSYNEQFF
TGTGCCAGCAGCTTGGCCAACTCCTACAATGAGCAGTTCTTC
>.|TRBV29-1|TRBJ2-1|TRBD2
CSGRGLAGGNEQFF
TGCAGCGGCCGAGGGCTAGCGGGGGGAAATGAGCAGTTCTTC